One and the same sample provided the 13 T cell receptor beta chains below, sequenced in a study of shared clonotypes between healthy human individuals. Data came from immunoSEQ multiplex PCR; TCRdb stores just in-frame clones and leaves some out. The sample lists fewer than 650,000 clones, 76% seen once, with 10% to 15% in the top ten. The sample consisted of PBMCs. The origin of the receptors is a woman in her forties in good health. Some clones in this sample may be carry-over from other donors' samples.

The chain carries TRBV5-6 and TRBJ2-1, with D uncertain. Trimming took 0 bases from V and 10 from J, leaving 5 bases between them. Germline V gene sequence: CDR1 SGHDT, CDR2 YYEEEE. The CDR3 contains 11 residues. The CDR3 sequence: CASSLAEEQFF. The CDR3 DNA follows: TGTGCCAGCAGCTTGGCGGAAGAGCAGTTCTTC.

The V and J genes are TRBV18 and TRBJ1-1; D gene unclear. V lost 2 bases and J 0 bases, leaving 10 bases between the germline ends. Per the germline V gene, CDR1 is KGHSH and CDR2 is LQKENI. The CDR3 runs to 15 residues. The CDR3 nucleotides read TGTGCCAGCTCACCAACTCCTCAGTTGAACACTGAAGCTTTCTTT. Its translation: CASSPTPQLNTEAFF. Using reference TRBV18 and TRBJ1-1 for the parts outside the CDR3, the full variable domain is NAGVMQNPRHLVRRRGQEARLRCSPMKGHSHVYWYRQLPEEGLKFMVYLQKENIIDESGMPKERFSAEFPKEGPSILRIQQVVRGDSAAYFCASSPTPQLNTEAFFGQGTRLTVV.

V gene TRBV19 combines with J gene TRBJ1-5; the D gene is possibly TRBD1 (5 bases). CDR3 length: 14 residues. The V gene's germline CDR1 is LNHDA and CDR2 SQIVND (reference sequence). V was cut by 4 bases and J by 3 bases, with 10 bases left in between. This CDR3 is CASSTQGNNQPQHF. CDR3 nucleotide sequence: TGTGCCAGTAGTACCCAGGGAAACAATCAGCCCCAGCATTTT.

On this clone itself: A read error likely explains this, since a far larger clone differs by one base. Within the sample, other DNA sequences also encode this same CDR3. The rearrangement uses TRBV30 and TRBJ2-3; 7 bases agree with TRBD2. The germline V gene has CDR1 GTSNPN and CDR2 SVGIG (reference sequence). Trimming at V came to 2 bases and at J to 6 bases, leaving 17 bases not matched to a gene. The CDR3 covers 17 residues. The CDR3 loop is CAWSSTGGEIITDTQYF. CDR3 nucleotide sequence: TGTGCCTGGAGTAGCACGGGAGGAGAGATAATCACGGATACGCAGTATTTT.

The sample holds a few counts of this clone. DNA for the CDR3: TGTGCCACCAGGGTTGAGCAGTTCTTC. Protein: CATRVEQFF. J is TRBJ2-1 and V is TRBV6-1, with D maybe TRBD1 (5 bases). CDR1 is MNHNS, CDR2 SASEGT, per germline. This CDR3 region has 9 residues. Trimming removed 10 bases from V and 9 bases from J, with 7 bases in between.

In regard to this clone: A much larger clone sits a single nucleotide away, making a read error possible. The chain couples TRBV11-2 to TRBJ1-5; 7 bases match TRBD1. V trimming: 5 bases; J trimming: 5 bases; junction bases outside the gene matches: 9. The CDR3 length is 15 residues. Germline CDR1 reads SGHAT; CDR2 reads FQNNGV. The CDR3 DNA follows: TGTGCCAGCAGCCAAGATGAGGGGGCTCATCAGCCCCAGCATTTT. This sequence encodes CASSQDEGAHQPQHF. Full variable domain (missing parts from reference TRBV11-2 and TRBJ1-5): EAGVAQSPRYKIIEKRQSVAFWCNPISGHATLYWYQQILGQGPKLLIQFQNNGVVDDSQLPKDRFSAERLKGVDSTLKIQPAKLEDSAVYLCASSQDEGAHQPQHFGDGTRLSIL.

As for this clone: A much more abundant neighbour one base away suggests this may be a read error. The chain carries TRBV29-1 and TRBJ2-1; D not certain. The CDR3 length is 13 residues. Germline assignment: CDR1 SQVTM and CDR2 ANQGSEA. Here the CDR3 DNA reads TGCAGCGTTGTGTCGGGCTCCTGCAATGAGCAGTTCTTC. Amino acids: CSVVSGSCNEQFF.

Comments on this clone: It is likely a read error: a sequence one base away is far more abundant. This chain joins TRBV7-3 and TRBJ2-1; 9 bases fit TRBD2. V was pared by 4 bases and J by 0 bases, with 1 base of the junction left unmatched. The germline V gene encodes CDR1 SGHTA and CDR2 FQGTGA. The CDR3 sequence is 15 residues long. The CDR3 region has the DNA TGTGCCAGCAGCTATAGCGGGAGCTCCTACAATGAGCAGTTCTTC. Residues: CASSYSGSSYNEQFF.

V usage is TRBV30 and J usage is TRBJ2-7; D might be TRBD1 or TRBD2, each matching 5 bases. The V gene's germline CDR1 is GTSNPN and CDR2 SVGIG (reference sequence). The CDR3 totals 15 residues. V was cut by 5 bases and J by 0 bases, with 17 bases left in between. The CDR3 sequence is CAWSSGAASSYEQYF. The DNA of the CDR3 is TGTGCCTGGTCTTCCGGGGCGGCAAGCTCCTACGAGCAGTACTTC.

The genes are TRBV5-6 and TRBJ1-2, with D maybe TRBD1 (5 bases). Trimming pared 4 bases from V and 6 bases from J, leaving 10 bases between. Looked up from germline, CDR1 is SGHDT and CDR2 is YYEEEE. The CDR3 sequence is 12 residues long. This CDR3 reads CASSRGFDGYTF. DNA for the CDR3: TGTGCCAGCAGCCGGGGGTTTGATGGCTACACCTTC.

J is TRBJ2-1 and V is TRBV28; 15 nucleotides align to TRBD2. Trimming removed 6 bases from V and 9 bases from J; junction bases left unmatched: 9. CDR1 MDHEN and CDR2 SYDVKM come from the germline V gene. This CDR3 region has 16 residues. CDR3 amino acids: CASSYAGTSGRTEQFF. In DNA form, the CDR3 reads TGTGCCAGCAGCTACGCCGGGACTAGCGGGAGGACTGAGCAGTTCTTC. Full variable domain (outside the CDR3, taken from reference TRBV28 and TRBJ2-1): DVKVTQSSRYLVKRTGEKVFLECVQDMDHENMFWYRQDPGLGLRLIYFSYDVKMKEKGDIPEGYSVSREKKERFSLILESASTNQTSMYLCASSYAGTSGRTEQFFGPGTRLTVL.

At least ten counts were recorded for this clone. V and J are TRBV10-3 and TRBJ1-2, with D tentatively TRBD1 (5 bases). This CDR3 is 13 amino acids long. Per germline, CDR1 ENHRY and CDR2 SYGVKD. Trimming removed 2 bases from V and 10 bases from J, with 14 bases in between. In nucleotides, the CDR3 is TGTGCCATCAGTGAGAGGGACCGCCTCTTCTACACCTTC. Residues: CAISERDRLFYTF.

The rearrangement links TRBV5-1 to TRBJ2-2; 7 positions match TRBD2. This CDR3 is built from 17 residues. Germline CDR1 SGHRS, CDR2 YFSETQ. V gave up 5 bases and J gave up 2 bases; unmatched junction bases: 12. CDR3 coding DNA: TGCGCCAGCAGACTCGCTCCGGGACTACTAAACACCGGGGAGCTGTTTTTT. Its translation is CASRLAPGLLNTGELFF. Drawing the rest from reference TRBV5-1 and TRBJ2-2, the complete variable domain is KAGVTQTPRYLIKTRGQQVTLSCSPISGHRSVSWYQQTPGQGLQFLFEYFSETQRNKGNFPGRFSGRQFSNSRSEMNVSTLELGDSALYLCASRLAPGLLNTGELFFGEGSRLTVL.